The clone carrying this TCR beta chain was recorded once. The antigen remains unidentified. Germline CDR1 DFQATT, CDR2 SNEGSKA (reference sequence). The CDR3 covers 13 residues. Trimming cost V 5 bases and J 2 bases; bases outside gene matches: 5. The data belong to a study of CD8 T cells in ankylosing spondylitis. Findings and limits, study-wide: Blood of patients with ankylosing spondylitis appeared to be characterized by a TCR beta motif of roughly eight highly homologous variants.

One entry per CDR3 protein results from TCRdb running MiXCR on the 5' RACE reads. The table shows around 35,000 distinct CDR3 sequences, with over 10% occurring only once. The chain carries TRBV20-1 and TRBJ1-2; 7 bases are shared with TRBD1. Sample: synovial fluid, either unsorted or a sorted T cell fraction (not recorded which). This receptor was identified in a male donor with ankylosing spondylitis. The CDR3 region has the DNA TGCAGTGCTCCACACAGGGGAAACTATGGCTACACCTTC. This gives the protein CSAPHRGNYGYTF.